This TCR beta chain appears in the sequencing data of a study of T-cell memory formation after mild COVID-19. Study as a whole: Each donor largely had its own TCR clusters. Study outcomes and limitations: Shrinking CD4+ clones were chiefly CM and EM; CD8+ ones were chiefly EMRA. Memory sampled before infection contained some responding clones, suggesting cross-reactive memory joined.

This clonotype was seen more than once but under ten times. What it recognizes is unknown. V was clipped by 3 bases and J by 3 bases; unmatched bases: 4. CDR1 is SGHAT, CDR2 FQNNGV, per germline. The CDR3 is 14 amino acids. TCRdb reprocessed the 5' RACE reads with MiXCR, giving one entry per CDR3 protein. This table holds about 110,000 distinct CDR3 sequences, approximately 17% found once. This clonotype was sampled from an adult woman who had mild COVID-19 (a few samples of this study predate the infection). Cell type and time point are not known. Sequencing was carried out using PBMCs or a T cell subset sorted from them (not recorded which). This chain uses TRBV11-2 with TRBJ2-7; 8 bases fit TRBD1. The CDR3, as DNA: TGTGCCAGCAGCTTCCCAGGGGGCGGCTACGAGCAGTACTTC. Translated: CASSFPGGGYEQYF.